This is a list of T cell receptor beta chains from one sample in a study of blood T cell repertoires in COVID-19. Data came from immunoSEQ multiplex PCR; TCRdb stores just in-frame clones and leaves some out. The data show approximately 50,000 clones, 84% seen once. Sequenced sample: peripheral blood. These receptors all come from a man in his 70s with active COVID-19. Each CDR3 is given with its conserved first and last residue. A D gene is named only where the DNA matches it firmly. Clone size is stated in some rows and not others, as once, few, many or a class when expanded.

CASSLEETQYF | TGTGCCAGCAGTTTGGAGGAGACCCAGTACTTC | NA | TRBV28 | NA | TRBJ2-5
CASSLLSLVSGTEAFF | TGCGCCAGCAGCCTTCTTTCCCTGGTCAGCGGCACTGAAGCTTTCTTT | NA | TRBV5-1 | NA | TRBJ1-1
CASSVEPRDSPLHF | TGTGCCAGCAGCGTAGAACCCAGGGATTCACCCCTCCACTTT | NA | TRBV9 | NA | TRBJ1-6
CASSLLPGVNTGELFF | TGTGCCAGCAGCTTACTGCCGGGAGTGAACACCGGGGAGCTGTTTTTT | NA | TRBV7-2 | NA | TRBJ2-2
CASSPSGGAGQPQHF | TGTGCCAGCTCACCTTCAGGGGGCGCAGGACAGCCCCAGCATTTT | TRBD1 | TRBV18 | few | TRBJ1-5
CATSRGGTAENIQYF | TGTGCCACCAGCAGAGGAGGGACAGCCGAAAACATTCAGTACTTC | TRBD1 | TRBV15 | NA | TRBJ2-4
CASSWTGGWRPQHF | TGTGCCAGCAGTTGGACAGGGGGCTGGAGGCCCCAGCATTTT | TRBD1 | TRBV28 | once | TRBJ1-5
CASSPGHGTDTQYF | TGCGCCAGCAGCCCGGGACATGGCACAGATACGCAGTATTTT | NA | TRBV5-1 | once | TRBJ2-3
CASSLRGGRDTQYF | TGTGCCAGTAGTCTCAGGGGCGGAAGAGATACGCAGTATTTT | NA | TRBV19 | NA | TRBJ2-3
CASSRPTGTRGYNEQFF | TGTGCCAGCAGCCGTCCTACGGGGACTAGGGGTTACAATGAGCAGTTCTTC | TRBD2 | TRBV7-2 | NA | TRBJ2-1
CASSLTSDSKAFF | TGTGCCAGCTCACTCACGTCGGACAGTAAGGCTTTCTTT | NA | TRBV18 | once | TRBJ1-1
CASLRDKSNGYTF | TGTGCCAGCTTACGGGACAAGTCAAATGGCTACACCTTC | NA | TRBV2 | NA | TRBJ1-2
CASSPRQGEDEQYF | TGCGCCAGCAGCCCTAGACAGGGGGAGGACGAGCAGTACTTC | TRBD1 | TRBV5-1 | NA | TRBJ2-7
CASSRTGGRAFF | TGTGCCAGCAGCCGGACAGGGGGTAGAGCTTTCTTT | TRBD1 | TRBV6-5 | NA | TRBJ1-1
CASSQGTWRERETQYF | TGCGCCAGCAGCCAGGGGACGTGGCGGGAGAGGGAGACCCAGTACTTC | TRBD2 | TRBV4-3 | NA | TRBJ2-5
CASSSARGGAETQYF | TGTGCCAGCAGCTCCGCACGGGGGGGAGCGGAGACCCAGTACTTC | TRBD2 | TRBV7-2 | few | TRBJ2-5
CASSLDTGGNQPQHF | TGTGCCAGCAGCTTAGATACGGGGGGCAATCAGCCCCAGCATTTT | NA | TRBV11-2 | NA | TRBJ1-5
CASSLVTGDNNEQFF | TGTGCCAGCAGTTTGGTGACAGGGGACAACAATGAGCAGTTCTTC | TRBD1 | TRBV28 | NA | TRBJ2-1
CASSFSGSFEQYF | TGTGCCAGCAGTTTTAGCGGGAGTTTCGAGCAGTACTTC | TRBD2 | TRBV6-5 | NA | TRBJ2-7
CASSLGGQGLTGELFF | TGTGCCAGCAGCCTAGGGGGACAGGGGCTCACCGGGGAGCTGTTTTTT | TRBD1 | TRBV7-2 | NA | TRBJ2-2
CASSPPGATNEKLFF | TGTGCCAGCAGCCCACCGGGAGCAACTAATGAAAAACTGTTTTTT | NA | TRBV7-9 | NA | TRBJ1-4
CASGSLAGDPYEQYF | TGTGCCAGCGGATCGCTCGCAGGGGATCCCTACGAGCAGTACTTC | NA | TRBV28 | NA | TRBJ2-7
CASSPQPGQGGYEQYF | TGTGCCAGCAGCCCACAACCGGGACAGGGGGGGTACGAGCAGTACTTC | TRBD1 | TRBV7-6 | once | TRBJ2-7
CASLAGGFTDTQYF | TGTGCCAGCCTAGCGGGAGGTTTCACAGATACGCAGTATTTT | TRBD2 | TRBV11-2 | NA | TRBJ2-3
CASSFTTTSGPSTDTQYF | TGTGCCAGCAGCTTTACTACGACTAGCGGGCCTAGCACAGATACGCAGTATTTT | TRBD2 | TRBV5-4 | once | TRBJ2-3
CASSFYSTEAFF | TGTGCCAGCAGTTTTTATAGCACTGAAGCTTTCTTT | NA | TRBV12-3/TRBV12-4 | NA | TRBJ1-1
CASSESHSPGELFF | TGTGCCAGCAGTGAAAGCCATAGTCCCGGGGAGCTGTTTTTT | NA | TRBV6-1 | NA | TRBJ2-2
CSARDGRGQYF | TGCAGTGCTAGAGATGGACGGGGGCAGTACTTC | NA | TRBV20-1 | NA | TRBJ2-7
CASSPRTGGTEAFF | TGTGCCAGCAGCCCCAGGACAGGGGGCACTGAAGCTTTCTTT | TRBD1 | TRBV7-9 | NA | TRBJ1-1
CASSSPASGSYNEQFF | TGTGCCAGCAGTTCCCCTGCTAGCGGGAGCTACAATGAGCAGTTCTTC | TRBD2 | TRBV28 | NA | TRBJ2-1
CASSMDSNEKLFF | TGTGCCAGCAGTATGGACAGTAATGAAAAACTGTTTTTT | NA | TRBV28 | NA | TRBJ1-4
CASSGTGSYEQYF | TGTGCCAGCAGCGGGACAGGGTCCTACGAGCAGTACTTC | TRBD1 | TRBV7-3 | NA | TRBJ2-7
CASSLNGQGREQYF | TGCGCCAGCAGCTTGAACGGACAGGGCCGCGAGCAGTACTTC | TRBD1 | TRBV5-1 | NA | TRBJ2-7
CASSQVQREGQETQYF | TGCGCCAGCAGCCAAGTCCAACGGGAGGGCCAAGAGACCCAGTACTTC | TRBD2 | TRBV4-3 | once | TRBJ2-5
CASSSTTGTQYF | TGTGCCAGCAGCTCCACAACGGGGACCCAGTACTTC | NA | TRBV7-2 | NA | TRBJ2-5
CASSSTYSGNTIYF | TGTGCCAGCAGTTCAACATACTCTGGAAACACCATATATTTT | NA | TRBV28 | NA | TRBJ1-3